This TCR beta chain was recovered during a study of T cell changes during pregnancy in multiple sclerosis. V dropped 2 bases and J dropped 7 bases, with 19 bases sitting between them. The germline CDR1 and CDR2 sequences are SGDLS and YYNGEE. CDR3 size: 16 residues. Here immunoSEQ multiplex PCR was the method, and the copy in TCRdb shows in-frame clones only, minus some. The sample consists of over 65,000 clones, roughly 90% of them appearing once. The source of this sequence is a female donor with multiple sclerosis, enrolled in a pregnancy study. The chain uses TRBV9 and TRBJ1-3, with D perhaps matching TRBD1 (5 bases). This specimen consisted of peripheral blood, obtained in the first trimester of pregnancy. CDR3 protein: CASSVGGTGFGNTIYF. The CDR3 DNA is TGTGCCAGCAGCGTGGGAGGGACGGGCTTTGGGAACACCATATATTTT.